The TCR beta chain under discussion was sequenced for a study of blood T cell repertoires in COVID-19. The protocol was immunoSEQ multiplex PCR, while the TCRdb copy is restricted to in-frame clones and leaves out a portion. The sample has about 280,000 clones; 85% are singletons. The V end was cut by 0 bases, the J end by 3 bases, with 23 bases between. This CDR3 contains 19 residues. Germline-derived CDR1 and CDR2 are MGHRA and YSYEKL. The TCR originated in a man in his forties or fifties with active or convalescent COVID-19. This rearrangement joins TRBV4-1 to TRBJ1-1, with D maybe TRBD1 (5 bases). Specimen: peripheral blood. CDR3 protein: CASSQDPTGYRVEDTEAFF. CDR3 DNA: TGCGCCAGCAGCCAAGACCCCACAGGATACCGCGTTGAGGACACTGAAGCTTTCTTT.